Listed below are T cell receptor beta chains from one sample, sequenced in a study of T cell responses to AZD1222 COVID-19 vaccine. TCRdb's table, derived via immunoSEQ multiplex PCR, lists solely in-frame clones and lacks some. Of about 160,000 clones listed, 85% to 95% are singletons. Sample: peripheral blood, taken on day 0 of AZD1222 vaccination. Receptors originate from an adult in good health. CDR3s include the opening cysteine and the closing phenylalanine or tryptophan. A D gene is named only where the DNA matches it firmly. Some rows have no size entry. The others give once, few or many, or a class for an expanded clone.

>TRBV7-9|TRBJ2-3|NA|NA
CASSLGRSTDTQYF
TGTGCCAGCAGCTTAGGGAGGAGCACAGATACGCAGTATTTT
>TRBV12-5|TRBJ1-5|NA|NA
CASGLSRGGYSNQPQHF
TGTGCTAGTGGTTTGAGCAGGGGAGGATATAGCAATCAGCCCCAGCATTTT
>TRBV4-1|TRBJ1-1|NA|NA
CASSQGLADTEAFF
TGCGCCAGCAGCCAAGGGCTGGCGGACACTGAAGCTTTCTTT
>TRBV10-2|TRBJ2-2|NA|NA
CASSAALAPGELFF
TGCGCCAGCAGTGCGGCCCTAGCCCCCGGGGAGCTGTTTTTT
>TRBV11-2|TRBJ1-2|NA|NA
CGPQGGGYGYTF
TGTGGTCCGCAGGGAGGCGGATATGGCTACACCTTC
>TRBV13|TRBJ1-1|once|NA
CASSLAGAHLWGAEAFF
TGTGCCAGCAGCTTAGCCGGGGCGCATCTGTGGGGGGCTGAAGCTTTCTTT
>TRBV27|TRBJ1-1|NA|NA
CASSLSEGLGTEAFF
TGTGCCAGCAGTTTATCGGAGGGGCTGGGTACTGAAGCTTTCTTT
>TRBV27|TRBJ2-5|few|NA
CASSPEGMYQETQYF
TGTGCCAGCTCCCCCGAGGGGATGTACCAAGAGACCCAGTACTTC
>TRBV7-8|TRBJ2-5|once|NA
CASSLRPDLQIGEETQYF
TGTGCCAGCAGCCTTCGACCGGACCTGCAGATTGGGGAAGAGACCCAGTACTTC
>TRBV15|TRBJ2-4|NA|NA
CATSRDQRVQYF
TGTGCCACCAGCAGAGATCAGCGAGTTCAGTACTTC
>TRBV5-1|TRBJ1-2|NA|TRBD1
CASSSGQGGTGYTF
TGCGCCAGCAGCTCCGGACAGGGTGGGACTGGCTACACCTTC
>TRBV7-2|TRBJ1-2|NA|NA
CASSLDPRDYGYTF
TGTGCCAGCAGCTTAGACCCGAGGGACTATGGCTACACCTTC
>TRBV6-1|TRBJ2-2|once|NA
CASIGGGTGELFF
TGTGCCAGCATAGGCGGAGGCACCGGGGAGCTGTTTTTT
>TRBV4-1|TRBJ2-5|NA|TRBD2
CASSQDFFRGLAGEETQYF
TGCGCCAGCAGCCAAGATTTTTTTCGGGGACTAGCGGGGGAAGAGACCCAGTACTTC
>TRBV4-2|TRBJ1-2|NA|NA
CASSQDGGTSYGYTF
TGTGCCAGCAGCCAAGACGGTGGGACAAGCTATGGCTACACCTTC
>TRBV7-9|TRBJ2-3|NA|TRBD2
CASSARLAGATDTQYF
TGTGCCAGCAGCGCCCGACTAGCGGGGGCCACAGATACGCAGTATTTT
>TRBV5-4|TRBJ2-5|NA|TRBD1
CASSPGTEETQYF
TGTGCCAGCAGCCCGGGGACAGAAGAGACCCAGTACTTC
>TRBV19|TRBJ2-3|once|TRBD2
CASSMSGGRGTDTQYF
TGTGCCAGTAGTATGAGTGGCGGGAGGGGCACAGATACGCAGTATTTT